The 32 T cell receptor beta chains in this list originate from one sample, sequenced in a study of cytotoxic CD8 clonotypes in ibrutinib-treated CLL. Sequencing used immunoSEQ multiplex PCR; TCRdb keeps in-frame clones, though not all of them. The sample has 130,000 or so clones, roughly 77% seen once. Sequenced material: PBMCs, taken after 12 months of ibrutinib treatment. The source of these receptors is a human donor with chronic lymphocytic leukemia.

The chain employs TRBV27 and TRBJ1-1; 8 nucleotides match TRBD1. The CDR3 is made up of 14 amino acids. V was clipped by 6 bases and J by 8 bases; unmatched bases: 11. Germline values: CDR1 MNHEY, CDR2 SMNVEV (reference sequence). The CDR3 region is CASRFAGTGEEAFF. CDR3 DNA: TGTGCCAGCAGGTTTGCCGGGACAGGAGAAGAAGCTTTCTTT.

The chain has TRBV28 and TRBJ2-7; tentatively, D is TRBD1 (6 bases). Trimming removed 3 bases at V and 3 bases at J, with 9 bases between. Germline CDR1 is MDHEN and CDR2 is SYDVKM. CDR3 size: 13 residues. CDR3 bases: TGTGCCAGCAGTTTGACAGGAAACTACGAGCAGTACTTC. As protein: CASSLTGNYEQYF.

The chain is built from TRBV5-1 and TRBJ1-4, with D uncertain. The germline gives CDR1 SGHRS, CDR2 YFSETQ. V dropped 1 base and J dropped 3 bases, with 13 bases sitting between them. This CDR3 is built from 16 residues. CDR3 residues: CASSLSRGRPNEKLFF. In DNA form, the CDR3 reads TGCGCCAGCAGCTTGAGCCGGGGTAGGCCTAATGAAAAACTGTTTTTT.

This clone was detected only once. The V call is TRBV7-8, the J call TRBJ2-2, with TRBD1 matching over 10 bases. The CDR3 has 16 residues. Germline CDR1 and CDR2: SGHVS and FQNEAQ. J was trimmed by 5 bases and V by 3 bases; bases with no gene match: 6. The DNA of the CDR3 is TGTGCCAGCAGCTTCGCCCGGGACAGGGGAACCGGGGAGCTGTTTTTT. It specifies CASSFARDRGTGELFF.

This chain joins TRBV7-9 and TRBJ2-2, with 8 positions matching TRBD1. Germline CDR1 is SEHNR and CDR2 is FQNEAQ (reference sequence). This CDR3 spans 16 amino acids. J was trimmed by 1 base and V by 6 bases; bases with no gene match: 7. CDR3: CASRHYGTGNTGELFF. Here the CDR3 DNA reads TGTGCCAGCAGGCACTATGGGACAGGGAACACCGGGGAGCTGTTTTTT.

This rearrangement joins TRBV11-2 to TRBJ2-1, with D maybe TRBD1 (5 bases). Germline lookup yields CDR1 SGHAT and CDR2 FQNNGV. Trimming removed 4 bases from V and 3 bases from J, with 16 bases in between. The CDR3 runs to 16 residues. CDR3 DNA sequence: TGTGCCAGCAGCTCCCCGCCGGCAGGGTACTACAATGAGCAGTTCTTC. Protein: CASSSPPAGYYNEQFF.

The CDR3 protein is CASSPGSRGTPLHF. The DNA of the CDR3 is TGTGCCAGTAGTCCGGGTTCAAGAGGGACACCCCTCCACTTT. The chain has TRBV19 and TRBJ1-6; D unclear. CDR1 and CDR2 (germline): LNHDA, SQIVND (reference sequence). The CDR3 is made up of 14 amino acids. V was trimmed by 5 bases and J by 11 bases, leaving 16 bases between them.

The DNA for the CDR3 is TGTGCCAGCAGCCTGGGACAGGGGGCGACAGATACGCAGTATTTT. Translating it yields CASSLGQGATDTQYF. The J gene is TRBJ2-3, the V gene TRBV11-3; 12 bases line up with TRBD1. Looked up from germline, CDR1 is SGHNT and CDR2 is YENEEA. CDR3 length: 15 residues. V lost 5 bases to trimming and J lost 3 bases; unmatched junction nucleotides: 3. Looking up the rest from reference TRBV11-3 and TRBJ2-3 gives the full variable domain: EAGVVQSPRYKIIEKKQPVAFWCNPISGHNTLYWYLQNLGQGPELLIRYENEEAVDDSQLPKDRFSAERLKGVDSTLKIQPAELGDSAVYLCASSLGQGATDTQYFGPGTRLTVL.

This rearrangement joins TRBV7-8 to TRBJ1-5, with no clear D. Germline CDR1 reads SGHVS; CDR2 reads FQNEAQ. There are 15 residues in the CDR3. V lost 5 bases and J lost 4, with 15 bases in between. The CDR3 protein is CASSLNSFSNQPQHF. The CDR3 DNA follows: TGTGCCAGCAGCCTTAACAGCTTCTCGAATCAGCCCCAGCATTTT.

This sequence joins TRBV6-4 and TRBJ1-2; 9 bases are a match to TRBD1. V shed 9 bases, J shed 2 bases, and the junction held 10 bases outside the gene matches. This CDR3 is 15 amino acids long. Germline V lookup: CDR1 MRHNA, CDR2 SNTAGT. CDR3 protein: CASRRDGTGNYGYTF. The DNA for the CDR3 is TGTGCCAGTAGACGAGATGGGACAGGGAACTATGGCTACACCTTC.

The table lists this clone with a count of one. V gene TRBV4-3 combines with J gene TRBJ1-1; D is perhaps TRBD1 (6 bases). Germline-derived CDR1 and CDR2 are LGHNA and YSLEER. This CDR3 is built from 16 residues. Trimming took off 3 bases at V and 1 base at J, with 15 bases between the two ends. The CDR3 region has the DNA TGCGCCAGCAGCCAGGATCGGACAGCCTGGAACACTGAAGCTTTCTTT. It is translated as CASSQDRTAWNTEAFF.

The chain carries TRBV15 and TRBJ2-1, with 8 bases matching TRBD1. Germline-derived CDR1 and CDR2 are LNHNV and YYDKDF (reference sequence). After removal of 1 base from V and 15 bases from J, the junction contained 11 bases not matched to a gene. The CDR3 sequence is 14 residues long. CDR3 loop: CATSRADLGQGSFF. The CDR3 DNA sequence: TGTGCCACCAGCAGAGCCGACCTCGGACAGGGATCGTTCTTC.

This clone was recorded once. This chain links TRBV5-1 with TRBJ2-3; 11 bases line up with TRBD1. The CDR3 totals 15 residues. Looked up from germline, CDR1 is SGHRS and CDR2 is YFSETQ. V shed 3 bases, J shed 3 bases, and the junction held 3 bases outside the gene matches. This CDR3 is CASSSGTGGTDTQYF. The CDR3, as DNA: TGCGCCAGCAGCTCCGGGACAGGGGGGACAGATACGCAGTATTTT.

The chain uses TRBV5-1 and TRBJ2-7; 8 bases agree with TRBD1. CDR1 and CDR2 (germline): SGHRS, YFSETQ. J gave up 6 bases and V 4 bases, and 12 bases lay outside the gene matches. This CDR3 has 15 residues. CDR3 protein: CASSGTGAVGLEQYF. The CDR3 bases are TGCGCCAGCAGCGGGACAGGAGCGGTGGGGCTCGAGCAGTACTTC. Full variable domain (missing parts from reference TRBV5-1 and TRBJ2-7): KAGVTQTPRYLIKTRGQQVTLSCSPISGHRSVSWYQQTPGQGLQFLFEYFSETQRNKGNFPGRFSGRQFSNSRSEMNVSTLELGDSALYLCASSGTGAVGLEQYFGPGTRLTVT.

This rearrangement joins TRBV6-5 to TRBJ2-5, with 7 bases aligning to TRBD1. This CDR3 has 16 residues. The germline V gene has CDR1 MNHEY and CDR2 SVGAGI. J gave up 1 base and V 0 bases, and 5 bases lay outside the gene matches. The CDR3 sequence: CASSYSGQPIQETQYF. CDR3 DNA: TGTGCCAGCAGTTACTCGGGACAGCCAATCCAAGAGACCCAGTACTTC.

The chain employs TRBV19 and TRBJ2-5, with D perhaps TRBD1 (6 bases). V lost 7 bases and J lost 1, with 16 bases in between. The CDR3 is made up of 15 amino acids. The germline V gene encodes CDR1 LNHDA and CDR2 SQIVND (reference sequence). As DNA, the CDR3 is TGTGCCAGTAAGGAGACCGGGACACTCCAAGAGACCCAGTACTTC. Encoded protein: CASKETGTLQETQYF.

This clone was found once. The rearrangement links TRBV7-2 to TRBJ1-2; no firm D call. The CDR3 has 12 amino acids. Germline CDR1 SGHTA, CDR2 FQGNSA. The V and J ends lost 6 bases and 14 bases respectively, with 19 bases between them. The CDR3: CASSSSRDLGTF. The CDR3 nucleotides are TGTGCCAGCAGTTCCAGTCGGGATCTTGGGACCTTC.

The chain carries TRBV5-1 and TRBJ2-2; 7 nucleotides line up with TRBD1. Trimming cost V 4 bases and J 0 bases; bases outside gene matches: 3. Germline CDR1 reads SGHRS; CDR2 reads YFSETQ. The CDR3 totals 15 residues. Here the CDR3 reads CASSIDRANTGELFF. The CDR3 DNA reads as TGCGCCAGCAGCATAGACAGGGCGAACACCGGGGAGCTGTTTTTT.

This clone was detected only once. The V and J genes are TRBV7-9 and TRBJ1-5; no clear D gene. The CDR3 sequence is 15 residues long. Between the trimmed V and J ends, which lost 1 base and 3 bases, there was a span of 10 bases. Germline CDR1 SEHNR, CDR2 FQNEAQ (reference sequence). The CDR3 nucleotides are TGTGCCAGCAGCTTAGATGGCATTCCCAATCAGCCCCAGCATTTT. Amino acids: CASSLDGIPNQPQHF. Variable domain in full (rest from reference TRBV7-9 and TRBJ1-5): DTGVSQNPRHKITKRGQNVTFRCDPISEHNRLYWYRQTLGQGPEFLTYFQNEAQLEKSRLLSDRFSAERPKGSFSTLEIQRTEQGDSAMYLCASSLDGIPNQPQHFGDGTRLSIL.

This chain links TRBV25-1 with TRBJ2-5; 10 bases map to TRBD2. Germline assignment: CDR1 MGHDK and CDR2 SYGVNS. The CDR3 contains 13 residues. Losses at the gene ends were 6 bases for V and 5 bases for J; bases not matched to a gene: 3. The CDR3 coding sequence is TGTGCCAGCAGGAGGACTAGCGGTGAGACCCAGTACTTC. Translated: CASRRTSGETQYF.

The V gene is TRBV7-9, the J gene TRBJ1-6; TRBD1 is a possible D gene (5 bases). Germline CDR1 is SEHNR and CDR2 is FQNEAQ (reference sequence). This CDR3 is built from 16 residues. Trimming took off 0 bases at V and 7 bases at J, with 13 bases between the two ends. The CDR3 region has the DNA TGTGCCAGCAGCTTAGCGCTGGGGGTCGGAAATTCACCCCTCCACTTT. Translating gives CASSLALGVGNSPLHF. Combining the CDR3 with reference TRBV7-9 and TRBJ1-6 gives the whole variable domain DTGVSQNPRHKITKRGQNVTFRCDPISEHNRLYWYRQTLGQGPEFLTYFQNEAQLEKSRLLSDRFSAERPKGSFSTLEIQRTEQGDSAMYLCASSLALGVGNSPLHFGNGTRLTVT.

The chain uses TRBV7-2 and TRBJ2-1; D might be TRBD1 (5 bases). CDR1 is SGHTA and CDR2 is FQGNSA in the germline V gene. This CDR3 spans 13 amino acids. The V gene lost 6 bases and the J gene lost 9 bases, with 15 bases spanning the gap. The CDR3 protein is CASSSRQSGEQFF. CDR3 bases: TGTGCCAGCAGTTCTCGACAGTCCGGTGAGCAGTTCTTC.

V is TRBV6-1 and J is TRBJ2-1; 7 nucleotides align to TRBD2. V lost 2 bases, J lost 7 bases, and 11 bases stayed unmatched. Germline values: CDR1 MNHNS, CDR2 SASEGT. This CDR3 is built from 16 residues. CDR3 loop: CASSEYGLAGGNEQFF. CDR3 nucleotides: TGTGCCAGCAGTGAATACGGGCTAGCCGGGGGGAATGAGCAGTTCTTC.

DNA of the CDR3: TGTGCCAGCAGCTTGGCCCAGCTCCAGGGTGGTAACACCTTC. Protein: CASSLAQLQGGNTF. This chain uses TRBV5-6 with TRBJ1-2; tentative D call: TRBD1 (5 bases). The V and J ends lost 0 bases and 12 bases respectively, with 18 bases between them. This CDR3 contains 14 residues. Germline V gene sequence: CDR1 SGHDT, CDR2 YYEEEE.

This chain uses TRBV6-5 with TRBJ2-7; D not resolved. The CDR3 consists of 14 residues. Trimming removed 6 bases from V and 2 bases from J, with 14 bases in between. The germline gives CDR1 MNHEY, CDR2 SVGAGI. CDR3 bases: TGTGCCAGCAGAGGACCCTCGACCCCCTACGAGCAGTACTTC. Amino acids: CASRGPSTPYEQYF.

The chain carries TRBV6-5 and TRBJ2-7, with 8 bases lining up with TRBD1. The ends lost 6 bases at V and 1 base at J; junction bases unmatched: 8. Germline V lookup: CDR1 MNHEY, CDR2 SVGAGI. There are 15 residues in the CDR3. Written as DNA, the CDR3 is TGTGCCAGCAGGAAGGGGGACAGGCCATCCTACGAGCAGTACTTC. Translation: CASRKGDRPSYEQYF.

This clone was detected a few times. The chain is built from TRBV28 and TRBJ1-2; D not certain. CDR1 is MDHEN, CDR2 SYDVKM, per germline. Trimming shortened V by 7 bases and J by 2 bases, and 11 bases separated the two germline ends. This CDR3 is built from 13 residues. The CDR3: CASNLSGNYGYTF. The CDR3 DNA reads as TGTGCCAGCAATCTATCAGGCAACTATGGCTACACCTTC.

This clone is a singleton in its sample. This rearrangement joins TRBV11-1 to TRBJ2-5; TRBD1 is a possible D gene (6 bases). The CDR3 is made up of 15 amino acids. Trimming took off 3 bases at V and 2 bases at J, with 13 bases between the two ends. Germline-derived CDR1 and CDR2 are SGHAT and FQDESV (reference sequence). In DNA form, the CDR3 reads TGTGCCAGCAGCTTCGCTACAGGGATTCAAGAGACCCAGTACTTC. This codes for CASSFATGIQETQYF.

The chain joins TRBV4-2 to TRBJ2-2; no firm D call. CDR3 length equals 12 residues. Germline V CDR1 and CDR2: LGHNA, YNFKEQ. V was cut by 5 bases and J by 3 bases, with 4 bases left in between. CDR3 bases: TGTGCCAGCAGCTTCTACACCGGGGAGCTGTTTTTT. This encodes CASSFYTGELFF.

The chain couples TRBV2 to TRBJ1-1; TRBD1 aligns across 7 bases. The germline V gene encodes CDR1 SNHLY and CDR2 FYNNEI. The CDR3 loop spans 14 amino acids. Germline trimming cut 6 bases from V and 5 bases from J; bases unmatched to any gene: 9. The DNA for the CDR3 is TGTGCCAGCAGCAAGCAGGGGGTAGAAACTGAAGCTTTCTTT. Protein product: CASSKQGVETEAFF.

The chain combines TRBV6-5 with TRBJ1-2; TRBD1 matches at 9 bases. Germline lookup yields CDR1 MNHEY and CDR2 SVGAGI. The V and J ends lost 7 bases and 6 bases, in that order; junction bases with no gene match: 3. There are 12 residues in the CDR3. CDR3 nucleotides: TGTGCCAGCAAAGACAGGGGGAATGGCTACACCTTC. It translates to CASKDRGNGYTF.

The chain joins TRBV28 to TRBJ1-3; D gene ambiguous. This CDR3 has 14 amino acids. Trimming left V 6 bases short and J 7 bases short, with 16 bases between. Germline V lookup: CDR1 MDHEN, CDR2 SYDVKM. As DNA, the CDR3 is TGTGCCAGCAGCCCTGGGAGCGTACTTAACACCATATATTTT. Translated: CASSPGSVLNTIYF. The variable domain in full, completed from reference TRBV28 and TRBJ1-3, reads DVKVTQSSRYLVKRTGEKVFLECVQDMDHENMFWYRQDPGLGLRLIYFSYDVKMKEKGDIPEGYSVSREKKERFSLILESASTNQTSMYLCASSPGSVLNTIYFGEGSWLTVV.